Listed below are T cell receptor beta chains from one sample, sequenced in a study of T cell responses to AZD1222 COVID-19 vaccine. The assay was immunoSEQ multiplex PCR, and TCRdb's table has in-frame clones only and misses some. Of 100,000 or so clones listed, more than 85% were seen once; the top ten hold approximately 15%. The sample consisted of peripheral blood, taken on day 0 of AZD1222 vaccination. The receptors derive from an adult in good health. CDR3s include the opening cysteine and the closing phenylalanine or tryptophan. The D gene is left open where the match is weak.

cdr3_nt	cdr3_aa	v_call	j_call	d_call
TGTGCCAGCAGCTCCCTGGCGGTATCCTACAATGAGCAGTTCTTC	CASSSLAVSYNEQFF	TRBV7-8	TRBJ2-1	.
TGTGCCAGCAGCCCCCGGGAAGGGGGAGTGAATGGCTACACCTTC	CASSPREGGVNGYTF	TRBV3-1/TRBV3-2	TRBJ1-2	.
TGCAGCGTTGAACGACAGGGGGCAGGGGAGCAGTTCTTC	CSVERQGAGEQFF	TRBV29-1	TRBJ2-1	TRBD1
TGTGCCAGCAGCCAATTAGATGGAAACACCATATATTTT	CASSQLDGNTIYF	TRBV3-1/TRBV3-2	TRBJ1-3	.
TGTGCCAGCAGCCAAGATGGAGGGCGTAACACCGGGGAGCTGTTTTTT	CASSQDGGRNTGELFF	TRBV3-1/TRBV3-2	TRBJ2-2	.
TGTGCCTGGGGGGGACAGGGGAACACTGAAGCTTTCTTT	CAWGGQGNTEAFF	TRBV30	TRBJ1-1	TRBD1
TGCGCCAGCAGCCAAGATTATCGGAGTGCTGGGGCCAACGTCCTGACTTTC	CASSQDYRSAGANVLTF	TRBV4-1	TRBJ2-6	.
TGTGCCAGAAGCCCCAAGACAGGTACTAATGAGCAGTTCTTC	CARSPKTGTNEQFF	TRBV5-3	TRBJ2-1	.
TGTGCCAGCAGCCCCCAGGACAGGGGGAGCTACACCTTC	CASSPQDRGSYTF	TRBV9	TRBJ1-2	TRBD1
TGTGCCAGCTCCCCTCAGGGGACCGGTTACGAGCAGTACTTC	CASSPQGTGYEQYF	TRBV28	TRBJ2-7	.
TGCGCCAGCAGTGGTCTGACTAGCTCCCACTACGAGCAGTACTTC	CASSGLTSSHYEQYF	TRBV5-1	TRBJ2-7	TRBD2